Below are 27 T cell receptor beta chains sequenced from a single sample in a study of T-cell memory formation after mild COVID-19. Each CDR3 protein gets one entry after TCRdb re-called the 5' RACE reads with MiXCR. The profile covers about 190,000 distinct CDR3 sequences, with roughly 23% appearing a single time and approximately 22% taken by the ten largest. The source material was PBMCs or a T cell subset sorted from them (not recorded which). The receptors were sampled from an adult woman who had mild COVID-19 (a few samples of this study predate the infection). Cell type and time point are not known.

This clonotype appeared a few times. The chain carries TRBV12-3 or TRBV12-4 and TRBJ2-3; 11 bases fit TRBD2. The CDR3 contains 16 residues. The V and J ends lost 4 bases and 6 bases, in that order; junction bases with no gene match: 9. CDR3 region: CASSSVAGGPGDTQYF. Written as DNA, the CDR3 is TGTGCCAGCAGTTCCGTAGCGGGAGGGCCAGGGGATACGCAGTATTTT.

This clonotype was seen a few times. The V and J genes are TRBV19 and TRBJ1-2; D call uncertain. CDR1 is LNHDA and CDR2 is SQIVND in the germline V gene (reference sequence). Trimming removed 7 bases at V and 3 bases at J, with 6 bases between. The CDR3 covers 11 residues. In DNA, the CDR3 is TGTGCCAGTAAGCGAGACTATGGCTACACCTTC. Its translation is CASKRDYGYTF.

The chain links TRBV24-1 to TRBJ2-3; TRBD1 matches 8 bases. CDR1 KGHDR and CDR2 SFDVKD come from the germline V gene. V dropped 1 base and J dropped 5; count of bases not matched to a gene: 13. This CDR3 spans 18 amino acids. The chain's CDR3 is CATSDFAAFGQGGDTQYF. CDR3 sequence (DNA): TGTGCCACCAGTGATTTTGCGGCATTTGGACAGGGTGGAGATACGCAGTATTTT.

J is TRBJ1-3 and V is TRBV11-2; D gene ambiguous. Per the germline V gene, CDR1 is SGHAT and CDR2 is FQNNGV. The CDR3 consists of 12 residues. Between the trimmed V and J ends, which lost 8 bases and 0 bases, there was a span of 5 bases. In DNA form, the CDR3 reads TGTGCCAGCTGGGACTCTGGAAACACCATATATTTT. Translating gives CASWDSGNTIYF.

In regard to this clonotype: At one end the junction does not follow the germline gene, possibly because of a read error. This chain connects TRBV12-3 or TRBV12-4 to TRBJ2-3; 11 bases map to TRBD2. This CDR3 has 19 residues. CDR3 nucleotide sequence: TGTGCAAGCACCCTCCGGGCTCTAGCGGGGGGTATGGACACAGATACGCAGTATTTT. This sequence encodes CASTLRALAGGMDTDTQYF.

The J gene is TRBJ1-5, the V gene TRBV2; maybe TRBD1 (6 bases). The CDR3 spans 14 residues. V lost 6 bases and J lost 0, with 9 bases in between. Germline CDR1 reads SNHLY; CDR2 reads FYNNEI. The CDR3 reads CASRHRDSNQPQHF. The DNA for the CDR3 is TGTGCCAGCAGACACAGGGATAGCAATCAGCCCCAGCATTTT.

The chain carries TRBV27 and TRBJ2-3; D is undetermined. Germline values: CDR1 MNHEY, CDR2 SMNVEV (reference sequence). The CDR3 runs 13 residues. Trimming removed 8 bases from V and 2 bases from J, with 11 bases in between. Here the CDR3 reads CASAFGNTDTQYF. Here the CDR3 DNA reads TGTGCCAGCGCTTTCGGTAACACAGATACGCAGTATTTT.

This clonotype has just a few counts. The V call is TRBV27, the J call TRBJ1-2; no clear D. CDR3 length: 14 residues. Trimming pared 1 base from V and 4 bases from J, leaving 10 bases between. Germline CDR1 reads MNHEY; CDR2 reads SMNVEV (reference sequence). The DNA of the CDR3 is TGTGCCAGCAGTTTATTCCCGGGGTTCTATGGCTACACCTTC. Translation: CASSLFPGFYGYTF.

This chain links TRBV7-9 with TRBJ2-1; 11 bases are a match to TRBD1. The CDR3 covers 16 residues. Germline trimming cut 2 bases from V and 4 bases from J; bases unmatched to any gene: 4. Germline lookup yields CDR1 SEHNR and CDR2 FQNEAQ (reference sequence). CDR3: CASSLRGTGGYNEQFF. Written as DNA, the CDR3 is TGTGCCAGCAGCTTACGTGGGACAGGGGGTTACAATGAGCAGTTCTTC. Full variable domain (missing parts from reference TRBV7-9 and TRBJ2-1): DTGVSQNPRHKITKRGQNVTFRCDPISEHNRLYWYRQTLGQGPEFLTYFQNEAQLEKSRLLSDRFSAERPKGSFSTLEIQRTEQGDSAMYLCASSLRGTGGYNEQFFGPGTRLTVL.

This clonotype was recorded a few times. The V gene is TRBV10-2, the J gene TRBJ1-1; 7 bases line up with TRBD1. The CDR3 covers 14 residues. Trimming removed 2 bases from V and 1 base from J; junction bases left unmatched: 1. Germline CDR1 WSHSY, CDR2 SAAADI. CDR3 bases: TGCGCCAGCAGTGAGACAGGGGCGAACACTGAAGCTTTCTTT. This codes for CASSETGANTEAFF.

The chain has TRBV7-9 and TRBJ1-5; 8 positions match TRBD1. The CDR3 sequence is 18 residues long. Germline values: CDR1 SEHNR, CDR2 FQNEAQ (reference sequence). The V and J ends lost 5 bases and 3 bases, in that order; junction bases with no gene match: 15. CDR3 residues: CASSHPGTGGIDNQPQHF. The CDR3 DNA reads TGTGCCAGCAGCCACCCCGGGACAGGCGGAATAGACAATCAGCCCCAGCATTTT.

V is TRBV12-3 or TRBV12-4 and J is TRBJ2-6; a possible D gene is TRBD1 (6 bases). The V and J ends lost 3 bases and 0 bases respectively, with 12 bases between them. The CDR3 covers 17 residues. CDR3 nucleotide sequence: TGTGCCAGCAGTTTCACAGGGACCATCTCTGGGGCCAACGTCCTGACTTTC. Protein product: CASSFTGTISGANVLTF.

V gene TRBV4-1 combines with J gene TRBJ2-7; unclear D gene. Germline CDR1 and CDR2: MGHRA and YSYEKL. The CDR3 loop spans 16 amino acids. Trimming left V 0 bases short and J 2 bases short, with 14 bases between. CDR3 residues: CASSQDIGPRPYEQYF. The DNA of the CDR3 is TGCGCCAGCAGCCAAGATATAGGCCCCAGACCCTACGAGCAGTACTTC.

The chain is built from TRBV19 and TRBJ1-5; D may be TRBD1 (5 bases). The CDR3 sequence is 13 residues long. Trimming stripped 7 bases from V and 3 bases from J, with 10 bases between. Germline V CDR1 and CDR2: LNHDA, SQIVND (reference sequence). The CDR3 here is CASTGTANQPQHF. For the CDR3, the DNA is TGTGCCAGTACCGGGACGGCCAATCAGCCCCAGCATTTT. Complete variable domain (other parts from reference TRBV19 and TRBJ1-5): DGGITQSPKYLFRKEGQNVTLSCEQNLNHDAMYWYRQDPGQGLRLIYYSQIVNDFQKGDIAEGYSVSREKKESFPLTVTSAQKNPTAFYLCASTGTANQPQHFGDGTRLSIL.

This clonotype has more than one count but fewer than ten. The J gene is TRBJ1-1, the V gene TRBV20-1; 8 nucleotides agree with TRBD1. The CDR3 runs 14 residues. Trimming removed 6 bases from V and 4 bases from J; junction bases left unmatched: 10. Germline-derived CDR1 and CDR2 are DFQATT and SNEGSKA (reference sequence). DNA of the CDR3: TGCAGTGCGTTGACAGGGGTTCAGGCCACTGAAGCTTTCTTT. Translated: CSALTGVQATEAFF.

The chain links TRBV5-1 to TRBJ2-5; D might be TRBD2 (5 bases). The germline V gene has CDR1 SGHRS and CDR2 YFSETQ. Trimming removed 4 bases from V and 4 bases from J, with 17 bases in between. There are 15 residues in the CDR3. The CDR3 loop reads CASSLARSLRETQYF. CDR3 sequence (DNA): TGCGCCAGCAGCCTAGCTAGATCCCTAAGAGAGACCCAGTACTTC.

The chain carries TRBV5-4 and TRBJ2-7; 12 nucleotides agree with TRBD2. Germline V CDR1 and CDR2: SGHNT, YYREEE (reference sequence). The CDR3 has 15 amino acids. V lost 2 bases and J lost 5; bases outside the gene matches: 5. The CDR3 bases are TGTGCCAGCAGCTTAGTGACTAGCGGGAGTGACGAGCAGTACTTC. This gives the protein CASSLVTSGSDEQYF.

The chain links TRBV5-1 to TRBJ2-7; a possible D gene is TRBD2 (5 bases). The CDR3 totals 13 residues. CDR1 and CDR2 (germline): SGHRS, YFSETQ. V was trimmed by 2 bases and J by 5 bases, leaving 11 bases between them. In DNA form, the CDR3 reads TGCGCCAGCAGCTTTGAGGGAGCCCACGAGCAGTACTTC. It encodes CASSFEGAHEQYF.

This clonotype has just a few counts. The chain is built from TRBV20-1 and TRBJ2-1; no firm D call. This CDR3 is 13 amino acids long. Germline V gives CDR1 DFQATT, CDR2 SNEGSKA (reference sequence). The V end lost 3 bases, the J end lost 0 bases, and 6 bases lay between the germline ends. For the CDR3, the DNA is TGCAGTGCTAGCTGGTTCTCCTACAATGAGCAGTTCTTC. Its protein product is CSASWFSYNEQFF.

This clonotype was detected only a few times. V and J are TRBV6-5 and TRBJ1-1; possibly TRBD1 for D (6 bases). Germline CDR1 reads MNHEY; CDR2 reads SVGAGI. V dropped 5 bases and J dropped 3 bases, with 22 bases sitting between them. This CDR3 is built from 17 residues. Written as DNA, the CDR3 is TGTGCCAGCAGTAACTACTTTTACAGGGCGGGAGACACTGAAGCTTTCTTT. Translation: CASSNYFYRAGDTEAFF.

The chain couples TRBV2 to TRBJ2-3; D possibly corresponds to TRBD2 (6 bases). There are 14 residues in the CDR3. Germline loops: CDR1 SNHLY, CDR2 FYNNEI. Trimming shortened V by 4 bases and J by 3 bases, and 11 bases separated the two germline ends. The DNA of the CDR3 is TGTGCCAGCAGTGTGCGGGAATCGACAGATACGCAGTATTTT. This sequence encodes CASSVRESTDTQYF.

The J gene is TRBJ2-1, the V gene TRBV6-4; 12 bases are a match to TRBD2. CDR1 is MRHNA and CDR2 is SNTAGT in the germline V gene. V shed 5 bases and J 8 bases; nucleotides not matched to a gene: 7. This CDR3 is built from 15 residues. CDR3 sequence: CASSILAGGPDEQFF. DNA for the CDR3: TGTGCCAGCAGTATTCTAGCGGGAGGGCCTGATGAGCAGTTCTTC.

This clonotype was seen many times. The genes are TRBV6-2 or TRBV6-3 and TRBJ2-7, with 13 positions matching TRBD2. Germline CDR1 is MNHEY and CDR2 is SVGEGT. V dropped 5 bases and J dropped 1; count of bases not matched to a gene: 2. The CDR3 extends over 15 amino acids. CDR3 sequence reads: CASSGGLAGSYEQYF. The CDR3 bases are TGTGCCAGCAGTGGGGGACTAGCGGGATCCTACGAGCAGTACTTC.

This clonotype was seen more than once but under ten times. One end of the junction varies from germline; a read error may be responsible. The chain combines TRBV7-3 with TRBJ2-7; D unresolved. Germline V CDR1 and CDR2: SGHTA, FQGTGA. This CDR3 is 13 amino acids long. The CDR3 region is CASSPGPSDEQYF. Written as DNA, the CDR3 is TGTGCCAGCAGCCCTGGGCCCTCCGACGAGCAGTACTTC.

This clonotype was picked up a small number of times. The CDR3 DNA is TGTGCCAGCAGCTTACTAGGGGACGACTATGGCTACACCTTC. Encoded protein: CASSLLGDDYGYTF. The genes are TRBV11-2 and TRBJ1-2; possible D gene TRBD1, 5 bases. The length of the CDR3 is 14 residues. Germline loops: CDR1 SGHAT, CDR2 FQNNGV. Trimming stripped 2 bases from V and 3 bases from J, with 10 bases between.

This clonotype came up a few times. The J gene is TRBJ2-7, the V gene TRBV15, with 7 nucleotides matching TRBD2. From germline, CDR1 is LNHNV and CDR2 YYDKDF (reference sequence). CDR3 length: 15 residues. With 4 bases clipped from V and 4 bases from J, the junction kept 10 bases outside the gene matches. The CDR3 protein is CATSTLARGVYEQYF. In DNA, the CDR3 is TGTGCCACCAGCACTTTAGCTCGGGGGGTGTACGAGCAGTACTTC. Together with reference TRBV15 and TRBJ2-7, the CDR3 gives the full variable domain: DAMVIQNPRYQVTQFGKPVTLSCSQTLNHNVMYWYQQKSSQAPKLLFHYYDKDFNNEADTPDNFQSRRPNTSFCFLDIRSPGLGDTAMYLCATSTLARGVYEQYFGPGTRLTVT.

V usage is TRBV27 and J usage is TRBJ2-5, with D perhaps TRBD1 or TRBD2 (6 bases each). The germline V gene has CDR1 MNHEY and CDR2 SMNVEV (reference sequence). The CDR3 length is 17 residues. The germline V and J ends were trimmed by 5 bases and 2 bases, with 21 bases remaining between them. CDR3: CASSPLSEGGLQETQYF. The CDR3 DNA reads as TGTGCCAGCAGTCCCCTTAGCGAGGGGGGATTACAAGAGACCCAGTACTTC.